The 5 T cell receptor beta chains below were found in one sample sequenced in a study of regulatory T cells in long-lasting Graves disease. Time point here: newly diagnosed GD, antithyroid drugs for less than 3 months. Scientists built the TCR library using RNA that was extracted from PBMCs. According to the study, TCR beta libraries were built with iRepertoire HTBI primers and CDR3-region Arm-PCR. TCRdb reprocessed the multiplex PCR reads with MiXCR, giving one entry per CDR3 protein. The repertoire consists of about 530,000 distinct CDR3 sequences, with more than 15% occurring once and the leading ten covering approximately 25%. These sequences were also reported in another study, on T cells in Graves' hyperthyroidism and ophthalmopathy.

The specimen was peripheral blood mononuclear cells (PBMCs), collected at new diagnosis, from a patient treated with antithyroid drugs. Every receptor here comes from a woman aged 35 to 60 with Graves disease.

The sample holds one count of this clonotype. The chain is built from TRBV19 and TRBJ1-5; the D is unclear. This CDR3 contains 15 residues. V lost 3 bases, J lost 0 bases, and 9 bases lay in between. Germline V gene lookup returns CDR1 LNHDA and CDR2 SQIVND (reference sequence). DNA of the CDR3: TGTGCCAGTAGTATCGACGGCAATAGCAATCAGCCCCAGCATTTT. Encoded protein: CASSIDGNSNQPQHF.

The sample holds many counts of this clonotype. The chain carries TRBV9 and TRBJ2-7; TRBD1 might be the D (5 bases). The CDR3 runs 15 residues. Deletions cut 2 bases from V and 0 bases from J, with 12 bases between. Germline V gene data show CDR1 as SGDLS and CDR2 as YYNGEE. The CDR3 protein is CASSVYSDSSYEQYF. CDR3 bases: TGTGCCAGCAGCGTGTACAGTGACAGCTCCTACGAGCAGTACTTC.

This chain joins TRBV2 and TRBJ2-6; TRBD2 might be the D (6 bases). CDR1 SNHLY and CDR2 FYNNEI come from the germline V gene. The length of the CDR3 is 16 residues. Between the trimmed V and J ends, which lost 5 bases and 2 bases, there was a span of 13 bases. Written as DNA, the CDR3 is TGTGCCAGCAGTTGGGACTCTAACGCTGGGGCCAACGTCCTGACTTTC. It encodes CASSWDSNAGANVLTF. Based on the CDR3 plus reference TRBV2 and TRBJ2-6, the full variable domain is EPEVTQTPSHQVTQMGQEVILRCVPISNHLYFYWYRQILGQKVEFLVSFYNNEISEKSEIFDDQFSVERPDGSNFTLKIRSTKLEDSAMYFCASSWDSNAGANVLTFGAGSRLTVL.

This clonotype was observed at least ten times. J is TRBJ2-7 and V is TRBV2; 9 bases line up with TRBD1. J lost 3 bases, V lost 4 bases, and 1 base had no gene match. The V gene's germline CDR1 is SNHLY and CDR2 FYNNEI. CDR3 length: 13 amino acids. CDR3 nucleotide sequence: TGTGCCAGCAGTGCGACAGGGGGCTACGAGCAGTACTTC. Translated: CASSATGGYEQYF.

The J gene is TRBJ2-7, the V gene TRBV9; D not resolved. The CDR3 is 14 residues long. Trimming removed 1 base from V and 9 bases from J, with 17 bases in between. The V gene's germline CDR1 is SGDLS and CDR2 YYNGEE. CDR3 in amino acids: CASSVSPRDDSQYF. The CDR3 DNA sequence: TGTGCCAGCAGCGTAAGCCCTCGAGACGATTCGCAGTACTTC.